This T cell receptor (beta chain) was identified in a study of blood T cell repertoires in COVID-19. The wider study: The United States, Italy and Spain provided the acute and convalescent COVID-19 samples. In each case, the material was cDNA or gDNA derived from T cells, B-cell-depleted T cells, or PBMCs.

V was pared by 1 base and J by 4 bases, with 3 bases of the junction left unmatched. Germline CDR1 is LNHNV and CDR2 is YYDKDF (reference sequence). This CDR3 has 15 amino acids. Authors' analysis steps: Estimation of nucleated cell counts relied on the amplification of reference gene primers. The protocol was immunoSEQ multiplex PCR, while the TCRdb copy is restricted to in-frame clones and leaves out a portion. That table furnishes V, J and clone size, whereas the DNA furnished D and trimming. Among roughly 130,000 clones listed, more than 75% were seen once. The sample consisted of peripheral blood. This sequence was found in an older woman with acute or convalescent COVID-19. The genes are TRBV15 and TRBJ1-4; 7 bases are shared with TRBD1. The CDR3: CATSRATGVNEKLFF. In nucleotides, the CDR3 is TGTGCCACCAGCAGAGCCACAGGGGTTAATGAAAAACTGTTTTTT.